This passage covers 7 T cell receptor beta chains from one sample sequenced in a study of blood T cell repertoires in COVID-19. Only in-frame clones appear in the TCRdb table, and some are missing; sequencing was by immunoSEQ multiplex PCR. Of roughly 140,000 clones detected, around 84% appear once; the ten largest clones hold 8% to 9%. The specimen sequenced was peripheral blood. The receptors shown here come from a woman aged 60-70 years with COVID-19, enrolled during active disease.

V usage is TRBV9 and J usage is TRBJ1-6; unclear D gene. Looked up from germline, CDR1 is SGDLS and CDR2 is YYNGEE. The CDR3 length is 18 residues. Deletions cut 4 bases from V and 9 bases from J, with 26 bases between. CDR3 protein: CASSFQDVGRDIASPLHF. For the CDR3, the DNA is TGTGCCAGCAGCTTCCAGGACGTCGGGAGGGATATAGCTTCACCCCTCCACTTT.

The V and J genes are TRBV19 and TRBJ1-1, with a possible D match to TRBD1 (6 bases). Germline CDR1 is LNHDA and CDR2 is SQIVND (reference sequence). The V end was cut by 1 base, the J end by 11 bases, with 11 bases between. The length of the CDR3 is 12 residues. Here the CDR3 DNA reads TGTGCCAGTAGTATAGGGGACACGCAGGCTTTCTTT. Translation gives CASSIGDTQAFF.

The rearrangement links TRBV27 to TRBJ1-2, with D possibly being TRBD1 (5 bases). This CDR3 has 13 amino acids. Trimming pared 6 bases from V and 3 bases from J, leaving 11 bases between. Looked up from germline, CDR1 is MNHEY and CDR2 is SMNVEV (reference sequence). The CDR3 DNA is TGTGCCAGCAGCTCCGGACACTACTATGGCTACACCTTC. This encodes CASSSGHYYGYTF.

CDR3 coding DNA: TGTGCCACCAGCAGAGCTGGGACAGGGGTTGAAGCTTTCTTT. Amino acid sequence: CATSRAGTGVEAFF. The V gene is TRBV15, the J gene TRBJ1-1, with 10 bases identical to TRBD1. J lost 7 bases, V lost 1 base, and 3 bases had no gene match. Germline V lookup: CDR1 LNHNV, CDR2 YYDKDF (reference sequence). CDR3 length: 14 amino acids.

V usage is TRBV30 and J usage is TRBJ2-5; D call uncertain. The V and J ends lost 0 bases and 0 bases respectively, with 14 bases between them. The germline V gene encodes CDR1 GTSNPN and CDR2 SVGIG (reference sequence). The CDR3 sequence is 16 residues long. CDR3 DNA: TGTGCCTGGAGTGTAAGGATAGGCAGGTACCAAGAGACCCAGTACTTC. Encoded protein: CAWSVRIGRYQETQYF.

This chain uses TRBV9 with TRBJ2-1; possibly TRBD2 for D (6 bases). The CDR3 is 14 amino acids. Germline lookup yields CDR1 SGDLS and CDR2 YYNGEE. Trimming shortened V by 4 bases and J by 5 bases, and 13 bases separated the two germline ends. CDR3 protein: CASSPRLVHNEQFF. The CDR3 DNA is TGTGCCAGCAGCCCCAGACTAGTCCACAATGAGCAGTTCTTC.

The chain combines TRBV9 with TRBJ2-7; D gene ambiguous. V lost 0 bases, J lost 6 bases, and 16 bases lay in between. Germline V gene lookup returns CDR1 SGDLS and CDR2 YYNGEE. The CDR3 is 15 amino acids. CDR3 DNA sequence: TGTGCCAGCAGCGTAGCTCTCGGTACTGGTGCCGAGCAGTACTTC. Translated: CASSVALGTGAEQYF.